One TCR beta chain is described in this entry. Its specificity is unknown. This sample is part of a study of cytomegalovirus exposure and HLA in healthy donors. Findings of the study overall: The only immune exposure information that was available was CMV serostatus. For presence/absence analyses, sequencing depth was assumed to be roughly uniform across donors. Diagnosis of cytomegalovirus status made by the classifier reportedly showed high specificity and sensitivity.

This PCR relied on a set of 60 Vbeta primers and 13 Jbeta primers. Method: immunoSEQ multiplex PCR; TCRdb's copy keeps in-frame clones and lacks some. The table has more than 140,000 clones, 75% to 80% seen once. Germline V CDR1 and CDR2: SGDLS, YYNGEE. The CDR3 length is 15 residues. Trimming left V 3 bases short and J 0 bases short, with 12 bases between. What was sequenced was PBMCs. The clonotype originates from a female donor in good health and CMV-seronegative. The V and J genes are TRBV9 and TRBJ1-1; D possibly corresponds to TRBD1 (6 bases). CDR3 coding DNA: TGTGCCAGCAGCGCAACAGGGTTTTTGAACACTGAAGCTTTCTTT. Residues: CASSATGFLNTEAFF.